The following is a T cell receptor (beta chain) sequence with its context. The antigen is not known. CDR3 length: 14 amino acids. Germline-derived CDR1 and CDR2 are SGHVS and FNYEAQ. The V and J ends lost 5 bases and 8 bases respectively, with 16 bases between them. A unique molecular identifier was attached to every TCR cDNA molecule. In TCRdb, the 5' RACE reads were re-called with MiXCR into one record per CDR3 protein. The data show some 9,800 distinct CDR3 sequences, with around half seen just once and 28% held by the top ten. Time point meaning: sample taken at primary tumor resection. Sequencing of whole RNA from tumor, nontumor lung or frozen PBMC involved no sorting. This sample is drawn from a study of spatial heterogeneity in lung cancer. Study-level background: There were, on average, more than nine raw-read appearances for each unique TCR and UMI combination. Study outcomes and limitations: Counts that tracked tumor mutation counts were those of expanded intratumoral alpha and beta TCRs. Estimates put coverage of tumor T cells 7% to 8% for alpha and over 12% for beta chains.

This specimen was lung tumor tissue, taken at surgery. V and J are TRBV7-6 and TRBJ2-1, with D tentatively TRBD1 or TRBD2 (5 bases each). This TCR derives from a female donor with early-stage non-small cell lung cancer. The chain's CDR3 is CASSRRDPAHEQFF. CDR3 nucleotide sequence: TGTGCCAGCAGCCGCCGGGACCCGGCCCATGAGCAGTTCTTC.